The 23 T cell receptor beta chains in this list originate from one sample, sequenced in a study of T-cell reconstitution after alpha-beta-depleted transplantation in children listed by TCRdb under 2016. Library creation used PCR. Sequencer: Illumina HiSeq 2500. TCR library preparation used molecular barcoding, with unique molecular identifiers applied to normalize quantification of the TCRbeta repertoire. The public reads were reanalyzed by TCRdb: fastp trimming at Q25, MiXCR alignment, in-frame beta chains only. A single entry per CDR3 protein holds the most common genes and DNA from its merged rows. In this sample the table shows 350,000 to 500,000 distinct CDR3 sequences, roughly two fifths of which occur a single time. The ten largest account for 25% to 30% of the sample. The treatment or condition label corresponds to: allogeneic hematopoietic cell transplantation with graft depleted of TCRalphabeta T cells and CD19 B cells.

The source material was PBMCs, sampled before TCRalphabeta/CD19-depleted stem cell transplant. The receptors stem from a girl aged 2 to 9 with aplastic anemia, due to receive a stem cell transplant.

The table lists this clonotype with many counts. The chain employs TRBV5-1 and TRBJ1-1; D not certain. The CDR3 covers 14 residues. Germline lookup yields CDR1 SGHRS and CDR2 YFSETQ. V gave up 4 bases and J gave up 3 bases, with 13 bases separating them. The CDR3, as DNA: TGCGCCAGCAGCGGGAGGAACGGGGACACTGAAGCTTTCTTT. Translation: CASSGRNGDTEAFF. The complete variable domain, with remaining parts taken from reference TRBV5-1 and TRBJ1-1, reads KAGVTQTPRYLIKTRGQQVTLSCSPISGHRSVSWYQQTPGQGLQFLFEYFSETQRNKGNFPGRFSGRQFSNSRSEMNVSTLELGDSALYLCASSGRNGDTEAFFGQGTRLTVV.

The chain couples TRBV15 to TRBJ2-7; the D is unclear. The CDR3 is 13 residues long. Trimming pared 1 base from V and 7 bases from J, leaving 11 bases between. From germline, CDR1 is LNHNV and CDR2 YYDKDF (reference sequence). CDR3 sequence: CATSRVKGQEQYF. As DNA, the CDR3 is TGTGCCACCAGCAGAGTGAAAGGGCAAGAGCAGTACTTC.

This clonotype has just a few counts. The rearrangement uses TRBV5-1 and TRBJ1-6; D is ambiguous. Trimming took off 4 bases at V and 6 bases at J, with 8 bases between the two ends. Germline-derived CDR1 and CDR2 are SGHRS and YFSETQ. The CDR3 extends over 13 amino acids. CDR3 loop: CASSGASNSPLHF. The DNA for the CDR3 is TGCGCCAGCAGCGGAGCTTCTAATTCACCCCTCCACTTT.

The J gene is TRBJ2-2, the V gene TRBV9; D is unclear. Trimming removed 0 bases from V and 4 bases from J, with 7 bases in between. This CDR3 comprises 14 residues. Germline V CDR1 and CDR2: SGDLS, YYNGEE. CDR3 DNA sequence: TGTGCCAGCAGCGTAGCACAGTTCACCGGGGAGCTGTTTTTT. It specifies CASSVAQFTGELFF.

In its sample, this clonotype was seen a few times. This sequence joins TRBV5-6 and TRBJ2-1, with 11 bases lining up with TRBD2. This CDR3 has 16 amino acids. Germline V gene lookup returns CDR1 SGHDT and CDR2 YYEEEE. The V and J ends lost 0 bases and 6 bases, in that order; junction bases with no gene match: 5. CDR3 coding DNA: TGTGCCAGCAGCTTGGACCGTAGCGGGAGGGCCAATGAGCAGTTCTTC. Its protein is CASSLDRSGRANEQFF.

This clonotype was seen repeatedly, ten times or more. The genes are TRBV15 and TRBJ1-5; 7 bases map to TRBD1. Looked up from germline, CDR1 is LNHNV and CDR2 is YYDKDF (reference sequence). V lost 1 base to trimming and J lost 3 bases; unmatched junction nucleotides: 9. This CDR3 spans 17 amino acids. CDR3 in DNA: TGTGCCACCAGCAGAGCCCGGGACAGCACTTTCAATCAGCCCCAGCATTTT. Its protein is CATSRARDSTFNQPQHF.

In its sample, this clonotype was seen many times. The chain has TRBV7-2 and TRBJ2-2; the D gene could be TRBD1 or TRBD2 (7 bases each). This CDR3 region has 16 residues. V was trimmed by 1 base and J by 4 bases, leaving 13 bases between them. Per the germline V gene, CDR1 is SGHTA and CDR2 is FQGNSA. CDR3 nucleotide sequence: TGTGCCAGCAGCTTAGGTCCAGGGGGGGGCACCGGGGAGCTGTTTTTT. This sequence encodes CASSLGPGGGTGELFF.

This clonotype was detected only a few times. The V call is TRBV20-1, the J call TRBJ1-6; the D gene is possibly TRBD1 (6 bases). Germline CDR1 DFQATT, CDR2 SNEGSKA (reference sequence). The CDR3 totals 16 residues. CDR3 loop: CSPWRGLGSYNSPLHF. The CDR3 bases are TGCAGCCCGTGGCGGGGGCTTGGGTCCTATAATTCACCCCTCCACTTT.

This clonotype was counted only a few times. Written as DNA, the CDR3 is TGCAGTGCTAGCGGGGACGCCTCCAACTTCAATGAGCAGTTCTTC. As protein: CSASGDASNFNEQFF. The rearrangement uses TRBV20-1 and TRBJ2-1, with D possibly called TRBD1 or TRBD2 (5 bases each). V shed 3 bases and J shed 6 bases, with 18 bases lying between them. CDR1 DFQATT and CDR2 SNEGSKA come from the germline V gene (reference sequence). CDR3 length: 15 residues.

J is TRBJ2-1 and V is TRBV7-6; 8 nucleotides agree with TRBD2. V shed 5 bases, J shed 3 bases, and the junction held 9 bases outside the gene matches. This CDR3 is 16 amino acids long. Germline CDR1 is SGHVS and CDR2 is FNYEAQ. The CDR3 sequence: CASSPTSGSLYNEQFF. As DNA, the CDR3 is TGTGCCAGCAGCCCGACGAGCGGGAGCCTCTACAATGAGCAGTTCTTC. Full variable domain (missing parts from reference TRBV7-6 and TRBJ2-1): GAGVSQSPRYKVTKRGQDVALRCDPISGHVSLYWYRQALGQGPEFLTYFNYEAQQDKSGLPNDRFSAERPEGSISTLTIQRTEQRDSAMYRCASSPTSGSLYNEQFFGPGTRLTVL.

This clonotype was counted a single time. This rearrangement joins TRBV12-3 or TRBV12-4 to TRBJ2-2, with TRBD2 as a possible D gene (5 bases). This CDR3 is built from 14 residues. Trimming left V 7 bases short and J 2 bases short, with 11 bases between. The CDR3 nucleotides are TGTGCCAGCACGAGGGATTCAAACACCGGGGAGCTGTTTTTT. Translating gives CASTRDSNTGELFF.

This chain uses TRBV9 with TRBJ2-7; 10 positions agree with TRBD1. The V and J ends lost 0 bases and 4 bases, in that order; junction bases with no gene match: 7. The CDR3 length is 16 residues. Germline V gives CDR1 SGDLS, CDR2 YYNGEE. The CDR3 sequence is CASSVGWDRGTYEQYF. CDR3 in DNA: TGTGCCAGCAGCGTAGGATGGGACAGGGGTACTTACGAGCAGTACTTC.

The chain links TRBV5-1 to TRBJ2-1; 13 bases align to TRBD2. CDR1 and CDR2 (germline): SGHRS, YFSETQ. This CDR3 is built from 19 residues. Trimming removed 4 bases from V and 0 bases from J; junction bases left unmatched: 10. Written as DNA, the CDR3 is TGCGCCAGCAGCAAGGGACTAGCGGGGTTCGGCAGCTCCTACAATGAGCAGTTCTTC. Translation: CASSKGLAGFGSSYNEQFF.

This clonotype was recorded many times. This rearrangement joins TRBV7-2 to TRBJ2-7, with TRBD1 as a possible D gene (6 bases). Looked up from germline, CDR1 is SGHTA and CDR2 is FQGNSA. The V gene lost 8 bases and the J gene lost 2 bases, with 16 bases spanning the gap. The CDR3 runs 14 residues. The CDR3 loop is CASGQRSTTYEQYF. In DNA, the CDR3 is TGTGCCAGCGGACAGCGCTCGACTACCTACGAGCAGTACTTC.

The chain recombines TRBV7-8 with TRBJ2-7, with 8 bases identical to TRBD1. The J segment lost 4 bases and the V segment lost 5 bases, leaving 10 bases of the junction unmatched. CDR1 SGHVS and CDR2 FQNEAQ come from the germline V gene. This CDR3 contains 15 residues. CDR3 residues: CASSPLTGALYEQYF. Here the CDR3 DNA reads TGTGCCAGCAGCCCCTTGACAGGGGCCCTTTACGAGCAGTACTTC.

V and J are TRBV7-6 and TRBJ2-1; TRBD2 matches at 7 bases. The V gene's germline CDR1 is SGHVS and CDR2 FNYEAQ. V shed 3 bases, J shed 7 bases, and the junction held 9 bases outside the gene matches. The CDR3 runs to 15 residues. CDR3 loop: CASSFGLAVQNEQFF. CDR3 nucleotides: TGTGCCAGCAGCTTCGGGCTAGCGGTACAAAATGAGCAGTTCTTC.

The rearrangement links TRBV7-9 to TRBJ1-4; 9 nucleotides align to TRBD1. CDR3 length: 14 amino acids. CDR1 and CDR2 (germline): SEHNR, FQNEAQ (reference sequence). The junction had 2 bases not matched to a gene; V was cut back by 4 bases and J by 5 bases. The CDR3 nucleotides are TGTGCCAGCAGCTGGGGACAGGGAAATGAAAAACTGTTTTTT. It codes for CASSWGQGNEKLFF.

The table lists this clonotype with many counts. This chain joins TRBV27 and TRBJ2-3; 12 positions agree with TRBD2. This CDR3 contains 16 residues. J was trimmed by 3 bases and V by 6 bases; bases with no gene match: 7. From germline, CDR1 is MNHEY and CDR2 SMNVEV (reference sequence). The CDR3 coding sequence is TGTGCCAGCAGACTCGCCGGGACTAGCGGGACAGATACGCAGTATTTT. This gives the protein CASRLAGTSGTDTQYF.

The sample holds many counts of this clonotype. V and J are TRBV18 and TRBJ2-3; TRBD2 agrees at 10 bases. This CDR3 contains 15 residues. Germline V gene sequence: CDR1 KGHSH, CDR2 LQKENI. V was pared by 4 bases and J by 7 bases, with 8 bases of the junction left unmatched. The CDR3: CASSLDSGRPYTQYF. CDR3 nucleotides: TGTGCCAGCTCACTCGATAGCGGGAGGCCGTATACGCAGTATTTT. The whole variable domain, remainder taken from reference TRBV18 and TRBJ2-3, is NAGVMQNPRHLVRRRGQEARLRCSPMKGHSHVYWYRQLPEEGLKFMVYLQKENIIDESGMPKERFSAEFPKEGPSILRIQQVVRGDSAAYFCASSLDSGRPYTQYFGPGTRLTVL.

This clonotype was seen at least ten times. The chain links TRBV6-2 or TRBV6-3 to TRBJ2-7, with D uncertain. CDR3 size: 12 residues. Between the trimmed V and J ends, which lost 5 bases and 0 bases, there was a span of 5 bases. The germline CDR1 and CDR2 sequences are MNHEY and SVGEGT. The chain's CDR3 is CASSNPSYEQYF. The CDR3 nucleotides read TGTGCCAGCAGTAATCCCTCCTACGAGCAGTACTTC.

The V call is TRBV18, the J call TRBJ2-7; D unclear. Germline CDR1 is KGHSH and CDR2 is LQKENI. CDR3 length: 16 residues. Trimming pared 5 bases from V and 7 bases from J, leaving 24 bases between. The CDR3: CASSAHRAQDPREQYF. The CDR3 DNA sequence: TGTGCCAGCTCAGCACACCGGGCCCAGGACCCTAGGGAGCAGTACTTC.

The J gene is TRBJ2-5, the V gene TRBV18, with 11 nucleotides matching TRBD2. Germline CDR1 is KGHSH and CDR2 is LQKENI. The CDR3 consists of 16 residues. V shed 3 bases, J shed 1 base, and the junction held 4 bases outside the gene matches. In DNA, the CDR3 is TGTGCCAGCTCACCCCTAGCGGGGGGTTTCCAAGAGACCCAGTACTTC. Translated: CASSPLAGGFQETQYF.

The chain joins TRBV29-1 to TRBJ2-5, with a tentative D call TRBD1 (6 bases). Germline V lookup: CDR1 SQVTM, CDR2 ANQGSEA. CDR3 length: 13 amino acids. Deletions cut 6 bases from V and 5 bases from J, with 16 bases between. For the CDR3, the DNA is TGCAGCGTGACCAGGGGATCGGAGGAGACCCAGTACTTC. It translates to CSVTRGSEETQYF.